Below, 18 T cell receptor beta chains from the same sample are listed, as sequenced in a study of shared T cell receptors in the human thymus. Some clones are missing from TCRdb's copy, which holds only in-frame ones; the method was immunoSEQ multiplex PCR. The sample includes under 700,000 clones, 70% to 80% of them seen just once. Another study also made use of these data, one on human thymus T cells.

The sample consisted of thymocytes. The source is a boy under three years old with a congenital heart defect.

In its sample, this clone was seen a few times. This chain links TRBV7-9 with TRBJ2-1; 7 bases are shared with TRBD1. J was trimmed by 0 bases and V by 1 base; bases with no gene match: 9. Per the germline V gene, CDR1 is SEHNR and CDR2 is FQNEAQ (reference sequence). The CDR3 is 18 amino acids. The CDR3 protein is CASSLGRGDRDSYNEQFF. Here the CDR3 DNA reads TGTGCCAGCAGCTTAGGTCGGGGTGACAGGGACTCCTACAATGAGCAGTTCTTC.

V gene TRBV28 combines with J gene TRBJ2-7; 10 positions match TRBD1. The trim removed 4 bases at V and 4 bases at J, leaving 13 bases unmatched. The CDR3 is 17 amino acids. The germline V gene encodes CDR1 MDHEN and CDR2 SYDVKM. This CDR3 is CASSSAHRDRGSYEQYF. As DNA, the CDR3 is TGTGCCAGCAGTTCCGCACACCGGGACAGGGGTTCGTACGAGCAGTACTTC.

This sequence joins TRBV9 and TRBJ2-7, with D tentatively TRBD2 (5 bases). The germline gives CDR1 SGDLS, CDR2 YYNGEE. There are 14 residues in the CDR3. V dropped 4 bases and J dropped 2 bases, with 13 bases sitting between them. This CDR3 reads CASSPREKTYEQYF. DNA for the CDR3: TGTGCCAGCAGCCCCCGGGAAAAAACCTACGAGCAGTACTTC. Full variable domain (remainder filled in from reference TRBV9 and TRBJ2-7): DSGVTQTPKHLITATGQRVTLRCSPRSGDLSVYWYQQSLDQGLQFLIQYYNGEERAKGNILERFSAQQFPDLHSELNLSSLELGDSALYFCASSPREKTYEQYFGPGTRLTVT.

The V call is TRBV27, the J call TRBJ1-2; 8 positions agree with TRBD1. The CDR3 consists of 13 residues. Germline V gives CDR1 MNHEY, CDR2 SMNVEV (reference sequence). V gave up 5 bases and J gave up 8 bases; unmatched junction bases: 7. The chain's CDR3 is CASSPRTGKGYTF. The CDR3 nucleotides are TGTGCCAGCAGTCCGAGGACAGGGAAAGGCTACACCTTC.

The chain couples TRBV30 to TRBJ2-1, with D perhaps matching TRBD2 (6 bases). The germline V gene has CDR1 GTSNPN and CDR2 SVGIG (reference sequence). V was clipped by 0 bases and J by 8 bases, with 14 bases between them. The CDR3 length is 14 residues. The CDR3 spells CAWSVHGSMDEQFF. CDR3 nucleotide sequence: TGTGCCTGGAGTGTGCACGGGAGCATGGATGAGCAGTTCTTC.

The chain recombines TRBV6-1 with TRBJ1-1, with 9 bases that match TRBD1. Germline loops: CDR1 MNHNS, CDR2 SASEGT. V lost 10 bases and J lost 7; bases outside the gene matches: 4. This CDR3 spans 11 amino acids. The CDR3 coding sequence is TGTGCCAAACAGGGGGCGGGTGAAGCTTTCTTT. Protein sequence: CAKQGAGEAFF.

The chain combines TRBV27 with TRBJ2-1; D is undetermined. Germline V CDR1 and CDR2: MNHEY, SMNVEV (reference sequence). The germline V and J ends were trimmed by 3 bases and 2 bases, with 11 bases remaining between them. CDR3 length: 15 residues. CDR3: CASSFLAETYNEQFF. In DNA, the CDR3 is TGTGCCAGCAGTTTTTTGGCGGAGACCTACAATGAGCAGTTCTTC.

This clone was seen only once. The chain joins TRBV25-1 to TRBJ2-1; D possibly corresponds to TRBD2 (6 bases). The length of the CDR3 is 15 residues. The ends were cut back, 5 bases at V and 8 bases at J, with 19 bases in the middle. Germline V CDR1 and CDR2: MGHDK, SYGVNS. This chain's CDR3 is CASSRSSGVVDEQFF. The CDR3 DNA is TGTGCCAGCAGTCGCTCCTCGGGGGTGGTCGATGAGCAGTTCTTC.

Turning to this clone: The sample holds other DNA sequences that translate to the same CDR3. The chain links TRBV2 to TRBJ1-1; 7 bases fit TRBD1. The germline V gene encodes CDR1 SNHLY and CDR2 FYNNEI. CDR3 size: 14 residues. Losses at the gene ends were 4 bases for V and 1 base for J; bases not matched to a gene: 3. Here the CDR3 DNA reads TGTGCCAGCAGTGGACGACAGGGGAACACTGAAGCTTTCTTT. Protein sequence: CASSGRQGNTEAFF.

V gene TRBV28 combines with J gene TRBJ1-4, with a tentative D call TRBD1 (6 bases). V lost 2 bases and J lost 0, with 13 bases in between. Germline lookup yields CDR1 MDHEN and CDR2 SYDVKM. The CDR3 runs 17 residues. CDR3 sequence: CASSLNDRKATNEKLFF. The CDR3 DNA sequence: TGTGCCAGCAGTTTAAACGACAGGAAAGCAACTAATGAAAAACTGTTTTTT.

The chain is built from TRBV5-6 and TRBJ2-7; 8 nucleotides line up with TRBD2. This CDR3 contains 15 residues. The germline gives CDR1 SGHDT, CDR2 YYEEEE. The ends lost 0 bases at V and 4 bases at J; junction bases unmatched: 6. The CDR3 DNA reads TGTGCCAGCAGCTTGGACGGGAGGGCCAAATACGAGCAGTACTTC. This codes for CASSLDGRAKYEQYF.

The chain carries TRBV7-8 and TRBJ2-5; TRBD2 aligns across 11 bases. The CDR3 sequence is 17 residues long. CDR1 and CDR2 (germline): SGHVS, FQNEAQ. The J segment lost 4 bases and the V segment lost 2 bases, leaving 9 bases of the junction unmatched. The CDR3 reads CASSLRGLAETGETQYF. In DNA, the CDR3 is TGTGCCAGCAGCTTAAGGGGACTAGCGGAGACGGGAGAGACCCAGTACTTC.

This clone was counted a single time. The chain couples TRBV4-3 to TRBJ2-1; tentatively, D is TRBD2 (6 bases). There are 15 residues in the CDR3. The V gene's germline CDR1 is LGHNA and CDR2 YSLEER. Between the trimmed V and J ends, which lost 1 base and 5 bases, there was a span of 12 bases. The CDR3 protein is CASSQAGEVDNEQFF. The CDR3 nucleotides are TGCGCCAGCAGCCAAGCTGGGGAGGTTGACAATGAGCAGTTCTTC.

V and J are TRBV30 and TRBJ1-1, with D maybe TRBD1 (5 bases). Germline loops: CDR1 GTSNPN, CDR2 SVGIG (reference sequence). CDR3 length equals 13 residues. V was cut by 3 bases and J by 1 base, with 9 bases left in between. The CDR3 region is CAWRGLRNTEAFF. The DNA of the CDR3 is TGTGCCTGGAGGGGACTTCGGAACACTGAAGCTTTCTTT.

The chain couples TRBV28 to TRBJ2-7, with 7 bases that match TRBD1. The junction had 4 bases not matched to a gene; V was cut back by 2 bases and J by 0 bases. The germline gives CDR1 MDHEN, CDR2 SYDVKM. CDR3 length equals 15 residues. Written as DNA, the CDR3 is TGTGCCAGCAGTTTAAGGCCAGGGGGCTCCTACGAGCAGTACTTC. This translates into CASSLRPGGSYEQYF.

This chain joins TRBV11-3 and TRBJ1-3; 7 positions agree with TRBD1. The germline CDR1 and CDR2 sequences are SGHNT and YENEEA. With V trimmed by 1 base and J by 11 bases, 11 bases remained unmatched. The length of the CDR3 is 15 residues. The CDR3 nucleotides read TGTGCCAGCAGCTTAGGGACAGGCCCCGTCGGCGCCATATATTTT. Its protein product is CASSLGTGPVGAIYF.

The V and J genes are TRBV11-3 and TRBJ2-7, with D tentatively TRBD2 (6 bases). Trimming shortened V by 5 bases and J by 7 bases, and 12 bases separated the two germline ends. Germline CDR1 SGHNT, CDR2 YENEEA. The CDR3 runs to 12 residues. The CDR3 here is CASSPLGTEQYF. CDR3 bases: TGTGCCAGCAGCCCTCTTGGGACTGAGCAGTACTTC.

The rearrangement links TRBV4-2 to TRBJ2-1, with TRBD2 matching over 14 bases. V trimming: 3 bases; J trimming: 9 bases; junction bases outside the gene matches: 7. Germline V lookup: CDR1 LGHNA, CDR2 YNFKEQ. This CDR3 comprises 16 residues. This CDR3 is CASSQTGTSGSAEQFF. CDR3 sequence (DNA): TGTGCCAGCAGCCAGACCGGGACTAGCGGGAGTGCTGAGCAGTTCTTC.